This passage covers 20 T cell receptor beta chains from one sample sequenced in a study of shared clonotypes between healthy human individuals. Using immunoSEQ multiplex PCR, the repertoire was profiled, and TCRdb retains in-frame clones only, with some absent. The data hold about 1 million clones, with roughly 75% observed a single time. Sequencing used memory CD4+ T cells sorted from blood. Subset meaning: CD45RA-negative fraction. The receptor set was obtained from a man younger than 30 in good health.

The V and J genes are TRBV5-4 and TRBJ2-1; a weak D match, TRBD2 (5 bases). Trimming took off 4 bases at V and 6 bases at J, with 17 bases between the two ends. Looked up from germline, CDR1 is SGHNT and CDR2 is YYREEE (reference sequence). The CDR3 covers 15 residues. The CDR3 nucleotides are TGTGCCAGCAGCCCGGGTAGGTCCACTAGCAATGAGCAGTTCTTC. Translation gives CASSPGRSTSNEQFF.

This clone was recorded only once. The rearrangement joins TRBV11-3 to TRBJ2-1, with D tentatively TRBD2 (5 bases). V lost 1 base and J lost 3, with 10 bases in between. Per germline, CDR1 SGHNT and CDR2 YENEEA. CDR3 length equals 15 residues. The DNA of the CDR3 is TGTGCCAGCAGCTTAGGAGGGAGAGACTACAATGAGCAGTTCTTC. It translates to CASSLGGRDYNEQFF.

J is TRBJ2-2 and V is TRBV7-9, with TRBD2 matching 8 bases. The CDR3 totals 17 residues. Unmatched junction bases numbered 12, after V lost 4 bases and J lost 5 bases. Germline assignment: CDR1 SEHNR and CDR2 FQNEAQ (reference sequence). CDR3 protein: CASSSPGGGHRTGELFF. The CDR3 DNA reads TGTGCCAGCAGCTCTCCAGGCGGGGGGCATCGGACCGGGGAGCTGTTTTTT.

The chain employs TRBV30 and TRBJ2-1, with D uncertain. The germline V and J ends were trimmed by 3 bases and 9 bases, with 9 bases remaining between them. The germline V gene encodes CDR1 GTSNPN and CDR2 SVGIG (reference sequence). There are 11 residues in the CDR3. CDR3 sequence: CAWSAVGEQFF. The CDR3 region has the DNA TGTGCCTGGAGCGCCGTCGGTGAGCAGTTCTTC.

The chain combines TRBV5-1 with TRBJ2-2; TRBD1 is a possible D gene (6 bases). Trimming took off 4 bases at V and 4 bases at J, with 11 bases between the two ends. Germline values: CDR1 SGHRS, CDR2 YFSETQ. The CDR3 spans 14 residues. The DNA of the CDR3 is TGCGCCAGCAGCCCCACAGGGACCACCGGGGAGCTGTTTTTT. The encoded protein is CASSPTGTTGELFF.

The chain couples TRBV6-5 to TRBJ2-5; D is uncertain. Germline CDR1 reads MNHEY; CDR2 reads SVGAGI. V was cut by 0 bases and J by 1 base, with 9 bases left in between. The CDR3 totals 15 residues. The CDR3: CASSYSRQFQETQYF. The CDR3 nucleotides read TGTGCCAGCAGTTACTCCAGGCAGTTCCAAGAGACCCAGTACTTC.

V is TRBV7-3 and J is TRBJ1-1, with 7 bases that match TRBD1. In germline, CDR1 is SGHTA, CDR2 FQGTGA. This CDR3 has 15 residues. Trimming cost V 5 bases and J 0 bases; bases outside gene matches: 6. The CDR3 loop reads CASSPLTGMNTEAFF. The CDR3 coding sequence is TGTGCCAGCAGCCCGCTGACAGGGATGAACACTGAAGCTTTCTTT.

The chain combines TRBV6-6 with TRBJ2-2, with D unresolved. Germline CDR1 MNHNY, CDR2 SVGAGI (reference sequence). Trimming stripped 5 bases from V and 1 base from J, with 11 bases between. The CDR3 contains 15 residues. The CDR3 is CASSRNAGNTGELFF. The CDR3 DNA reads as TGTGCCAGCAGTCGCAACGCTGGGAACACCGGGGAGCTGTTTTTT.

The rearrangement links TRBV9 to TRBJ2-3; 8 nucleotides match TRBD2. The V and J ends lost 4 bases and 4 bases, in that order; junction bases with no gene match: 14. The germline V gene encodes CDR1 SGDLS and CDR2 YYNGEE. The CDR3 loop spans 17 amino acids. The chain's CDR3 is CASSPPGAGGGADTQYF. The DNA for the CDR3 is TGTGCCAGCAGCCCCCCAGGCGCGGGGGGCGGGGCAGATACGCAGTATTTT.

This clone was seen a few times. The V gene is TRBV21-1, the J gene TRBJ2-7. TRBV21-1 is noted as a pseudogene. This CDR3 spans 15 amino acids. The CDR3: CASSKVRDQPYEQYF. For the CDR3, the DNA is TGTGCCAGCAGCAAAGTAAGAGACCAACCCTACGAGCAGTACTTC.

The rearrangement uses TRBV10-3 and TRBJ1-2; D may be TRBD1 (5 bases). The germline gives CDR1 ENHRY, CDR2 SYGVKD. The CDR3 length is 12 residues. Trimming left V 5 bases short and J 5 bases short, with 9 bases between. The CDR3 protein is CAISLDTYGYTF. CDR3 nucleotides: TGTGCCATCAGTTTGGACACGTATGGCTACACCTTC.

The chain links TRBV7-2 to TRBJ2-7; 13 bases align to TRBD2. Germline lookup yields CDR1 SGHTA and CDR2 FQGNSA. V trimming: 6 bases; J trimming: 4 bases; junction bases outside the gene matches: 9. The CDR3 length is 16 residues. The CDR3 loop reads CASSPPGLAGYYEQYF. The CDR3 bases are TGTGCCAGCAGTCCTCCGGGACTAGCGGGATATTACGAGCAGTACTTC.

This chain connects TRBV5-6 to TRBJ2-3; a possible D gene is TRBD2 (6 bases). The V gene's germline CDR1 is SGHDT and CDR2 YYEEEE. V was shortened by 3 bases and J by 4 bases, with 21 bases between the two germline ends. The CDR3 extends over 17 amino acids. CDR3 in DNA: TGTGCCAGCAGCTACCCCTCCGGGGGAAAAAGTGCAGATACGCAGTATTTT. It translates to CASSYPSGGKSADTQYF.

This rearrangement joins TRBV5-1 to TRBJ2-7; 8 nucleotides line up with TRBD1. The CDR3 consists of 14 residues. Germline V CDR1 and CDR2: SGHRS, YFSETQ. Germline trimming cut 4 bases from V and 3 bases from J; bases unmatched to any gene: 6. CDR3 in amino acids: CASSETTGDYEQYF. The CDR3 nucleotides are TGCGCCAGCAGCGAGACGACAGGGGACTACGAGCAGTACTTC.

The rearrangement links TRBV11-2 to TRBJ2-7; the D is unclear. Germline V gives CDR1 SGHAT, CDR2 FQNNGV. This CDR3 is built from 13 residues. Trimming took 4 bases from V and 3 from J, leaving 10 bases between them. The CDR3 spells CASSSPIFYEQYF. The CDR3 region has the DNA TGTGCCAGCAGCTCGCCTATATTCTACGAGCAGTACTTC.

The chain has TRBV30 and TRBJ2-5; 9 bases are shared with TRBD1. TRBJ2-7 explains the end of the DNA better; the J call may be wrong. Germline V gene data show CDR1 as GTSNPN and CDR2 as SVGIG (reference sequence). The length of the CDR3 is 15 residues. CDR3 coding DNA: TGTGCCTGGACCACCGCCGGGACAGGGAAACACGAGCAGTACTTC. This translates into CAWTTAGTGKHEQYF.

The chain couples TRBV7-8 to TRBJ1-6, with a weak D call TRBD1 (5 bases). The V and J ends lost 4 bases and 10 bases respectively, with 14 bases between them. The CDR3 contains 14 residues. Germline CDR1 and CDR2: SGHVS and FQNEAQ. The CDR3, as DNA: TGTGCCAGCAGCTCGGTTGGGGGTGGATCACCCCTCCACTTT. This gives the protein CASSSVGGGSPLHF.

The rearrangement joins TRBV2 to TRBJ2-7; D gene unclear. Looked up from germline, CDR1 is SNHLY and CDR2 is FYNNEI. Between the trimmed V and J ends, which lost 2 bases and 11 bases, there was a span of 13 bases. This CDR3 has 12 residues. As DNA, the CDR3 is TGTGCCAGCAGTGAACAGGACCTAAGGGAGTACTTC. Amino acid sequence: CASSEQDLREYF.

This clone has a single count. This chain uses TRBV25-1 with TRBJ2-7; D is uncertain. V lost 3 bases and J lost 0, with 6 bases in between. Germline V CDR1 and CDR2: MGHDK, SYGVNS. This CDR3 has 13 residues. Here the CDR3 reads CASSESNSYEQYF. The CDR3 nucleotides are TGTGCCAGCAGTGAGTCAAACTCCTACGAGCAGTACTTC.

The V gene is TRBV20-1, the J gene TRBJ1-2; D ambiguous. The V gene lost 6 bases and the J gene lost 7 bases, with 12 bases spanning the gap. Germline V gene data show CDR1 as DFQATT and CDR2 as SNEGSKA (reference sequence). The CDR3 loop spans 11 amino acids. The CDR3 loop reads CSAPVPRGYTF. For the CDR3, the DNA is TGCAGTGCCCCAGTCCCCCGTGGCTACACCTTC.